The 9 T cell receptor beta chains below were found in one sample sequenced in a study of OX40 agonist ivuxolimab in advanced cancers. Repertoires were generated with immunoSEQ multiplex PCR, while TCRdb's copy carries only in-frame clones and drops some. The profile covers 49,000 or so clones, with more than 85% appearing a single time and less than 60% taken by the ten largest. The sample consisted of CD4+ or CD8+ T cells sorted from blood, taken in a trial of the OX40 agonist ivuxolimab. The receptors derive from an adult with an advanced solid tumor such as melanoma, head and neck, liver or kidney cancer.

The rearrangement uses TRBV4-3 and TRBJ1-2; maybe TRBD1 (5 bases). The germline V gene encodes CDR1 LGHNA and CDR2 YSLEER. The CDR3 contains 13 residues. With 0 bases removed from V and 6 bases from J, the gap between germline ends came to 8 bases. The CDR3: CASSQDQGDGYTF. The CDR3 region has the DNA TGCGCCAGCAGCCAAGATCAGGGAGATGGCTACACCTTC.

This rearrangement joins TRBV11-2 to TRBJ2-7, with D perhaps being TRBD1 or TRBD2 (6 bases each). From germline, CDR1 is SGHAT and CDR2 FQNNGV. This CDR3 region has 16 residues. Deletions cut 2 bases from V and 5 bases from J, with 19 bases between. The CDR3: CASSLQERGARNEQYF. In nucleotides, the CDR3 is TGTGCCAGCAGCTTACAGGAGAGGGGGGCGCGGAACGAGCAGTACTTC.

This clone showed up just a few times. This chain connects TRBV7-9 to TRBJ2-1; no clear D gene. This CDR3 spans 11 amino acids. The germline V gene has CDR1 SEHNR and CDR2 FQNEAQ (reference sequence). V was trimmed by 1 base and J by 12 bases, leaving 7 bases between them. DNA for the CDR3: TGTGCCAGCAGCTTAGGTGGCGTGCAGTTCTTC. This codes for CASSLGGVQFF.

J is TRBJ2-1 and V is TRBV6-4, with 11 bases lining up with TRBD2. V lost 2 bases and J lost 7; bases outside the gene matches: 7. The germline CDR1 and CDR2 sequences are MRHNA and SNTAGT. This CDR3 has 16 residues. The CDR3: CASSDALTSGRNEQFF. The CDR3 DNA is TGTGCCAGCAGTGACGCCCTCACTAGCGGGAGAAATGAGCAGTTCTTC.

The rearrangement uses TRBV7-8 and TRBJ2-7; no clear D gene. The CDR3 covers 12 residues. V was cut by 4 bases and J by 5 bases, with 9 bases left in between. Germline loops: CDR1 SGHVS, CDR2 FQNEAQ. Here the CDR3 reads CASSSTVNEQYF. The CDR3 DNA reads TGTGCCAGCAGCTCCACAGTTAACGAGCAGTACTTC.

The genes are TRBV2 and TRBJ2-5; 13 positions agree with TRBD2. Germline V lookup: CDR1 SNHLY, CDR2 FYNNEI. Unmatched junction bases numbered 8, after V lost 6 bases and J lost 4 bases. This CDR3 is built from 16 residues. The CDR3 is CASRTPRLAGGETQYF. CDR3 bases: TGTGCCAGCAGGACCCCAAGACTAGCGGGGGGAGAGACCCAGTACTTC.

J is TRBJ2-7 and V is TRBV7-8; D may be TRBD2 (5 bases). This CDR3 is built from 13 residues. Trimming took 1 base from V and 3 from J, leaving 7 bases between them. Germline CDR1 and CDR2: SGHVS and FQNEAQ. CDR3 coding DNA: TGTGCCAGCAGCTTAGACGGGAACTACGAGCAGTACTTC. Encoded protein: CASSLDGNYEQYF.

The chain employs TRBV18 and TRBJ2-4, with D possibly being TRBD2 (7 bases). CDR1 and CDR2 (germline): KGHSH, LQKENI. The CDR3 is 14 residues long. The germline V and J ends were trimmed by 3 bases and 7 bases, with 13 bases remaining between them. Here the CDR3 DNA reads TGTGCCAGCTCACCCGGGGGGCAGGGGAACATTCAGTACTTC. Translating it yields CASSPGGQGNIQYF.

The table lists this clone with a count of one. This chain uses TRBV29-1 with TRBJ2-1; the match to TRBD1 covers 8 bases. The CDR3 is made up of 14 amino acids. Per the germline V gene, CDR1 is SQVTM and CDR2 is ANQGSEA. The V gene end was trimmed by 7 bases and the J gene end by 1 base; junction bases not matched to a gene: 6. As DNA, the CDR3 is TGCAGCGGATCGGACAGGGCTTCCTACAATGAGCAGTTCTTC. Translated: CSGSDRASYNEQFF.